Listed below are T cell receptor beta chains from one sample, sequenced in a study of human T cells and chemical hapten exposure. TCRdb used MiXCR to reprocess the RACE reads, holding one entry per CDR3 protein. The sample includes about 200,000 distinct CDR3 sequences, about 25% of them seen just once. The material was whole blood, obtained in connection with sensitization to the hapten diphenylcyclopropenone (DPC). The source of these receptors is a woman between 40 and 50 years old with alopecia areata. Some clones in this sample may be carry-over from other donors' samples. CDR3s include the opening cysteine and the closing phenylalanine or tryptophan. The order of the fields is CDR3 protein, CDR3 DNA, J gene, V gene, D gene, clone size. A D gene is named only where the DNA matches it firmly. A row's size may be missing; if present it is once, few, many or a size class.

CDR3 protein: CASSQSRDREEYTQYF; CDR3 DNA: TGCGCCAGCAGTCAATCCCGGGACAGGGAGGAGTATACGCAGTATTTT; J gene: TRBJ2-3; V gene: TRBV23-1; D gene: TRBD1; clone size: few
CDR3 protein: CASKDTDTQYF; CDR3 DNA: TGTGCCAGCAAAGACACAGATACGCAGTATTTT; J gene: TRBJ2-3; V gene: TRBV28; D gene: NA; clone size: few
CDR3 protein: CASSFKGGQTNEKLFF; CDR3 DNA: TGTGCCAGCAGCTTTAAGGGCGGGCAGACTAATGAAAAACTGTTTTTT; J gene: TRBJ1-4; V gene: TRBV5-4; D gene: NA; clone size: many
CDR3 protein: CSAPVGGGQGRPGAALETQYF; CDR3 DNA: TGCAGTGCTCCGGTCGGGGGGGGACAGGGGCGCCCGGGAGCGGCCCTAGAGACCCAGTACTTC; J gene: TRBJ2-5; V gene: TRBV20-1; D gene: TRBD1; clone size: NA
CDR3 protein: CASSFRDRQETQYF; CDR3 DNA: TGTGCCAGCAGCTTCCGGGACAGGCAAGAGACCCAGTACTTC; J gene: TRBJ2-5; V gene: TRBV9; D gene: TRBD1; clone size: NA
CDR3 protein: CASSNVAGGGGGELFF; CDR3 DNA: TGTGCCAGCAGCAACGTAGCGGGAGGCGGCGGCGGGGAGCTGTTTTTT; J gene: TRBJ2-2; V gene: TRBV27; D gene: TRBD2; clone size: NA
CDR3 protein: CASNTPGTGPPLHF; CDR3 DNA: TGTGCCAGCAACACACCAGGGACCGGTCCTCCCCTCCACTTT; J gene: TRBJ1-6; V gene: TRBV4-2; D gene: NA; clone size: NA
CDR3 protein: CASSTQQGQRETQYF; CDR3 DNA: TGTGCCAGCAGCACCCAACAGGGCCAGAGAGAGACCCAGTACTTC; J gene: TRBJ2-5; V gene: TRBV7-2; D gene: NA; clone size: NA
CDR3 protein: CASSYSVTDTQYF; CDR3 DNA: TGTGCCAGCAGTTACTCCGTCACAGATACGCAGTATTTT; J gene: TRBJ2-3; V gene: TRBV6-5; D gene: NA; clone size: NA
CDR3 protein: CASSLLGSSSYNEQFF; CDR3 DNA: TGTGCCAGCAGCTTATTGGGATCCAGCTCCTACAATGAGCAGTTCTTC; J gene: TRBJ2-1; V gene: TRBV7-3; D gene: NA; clone size: NA
CDR3 protein: CASSPPDRVYEQYF; CDR3 DNA: TGTGCCAGCAGTCCTCCGGACAGGGTATACGAGCAGTACTTC; J gene: TRBJ2-7; V gene: TRBV12-3/TRBV12-4; D gene: TRBD1; clone size: few
CDR3 protein: CASTALGGEQFF; CDR3 DNA: TGTGCCAGCACCGCGCTTGGGGGAGAGCAGTTCTTC; J gene: TRBJ2-1; V gene: TRBV6-2/TRBV6-3; D gene: NA; clone size: NA
CDR3 protein: CSAREVLTYIQYF; CDR3 DNA: TGCAGTGCTAGAGAGGTCTTGACCTACATTCAGTACTTC; J gene: TRBJ2-4; V gene: TRBV20-1; D gene: NA; clone size: NA